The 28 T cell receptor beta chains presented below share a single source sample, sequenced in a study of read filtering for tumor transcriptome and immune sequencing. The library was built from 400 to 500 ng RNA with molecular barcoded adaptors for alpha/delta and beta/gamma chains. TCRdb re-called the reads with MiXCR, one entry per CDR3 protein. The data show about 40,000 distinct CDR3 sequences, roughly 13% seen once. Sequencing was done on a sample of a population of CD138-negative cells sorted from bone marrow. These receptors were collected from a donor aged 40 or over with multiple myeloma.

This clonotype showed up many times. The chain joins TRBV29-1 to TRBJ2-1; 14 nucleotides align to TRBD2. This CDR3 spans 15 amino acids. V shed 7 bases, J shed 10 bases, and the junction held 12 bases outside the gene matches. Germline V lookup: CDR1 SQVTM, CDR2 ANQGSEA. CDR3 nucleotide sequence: TGCAGCGCTGGGGGAGGGACTAGCGGGAGAGGGGAGCAGTTCTTC. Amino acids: CSAGGGTSGRGEQFF.

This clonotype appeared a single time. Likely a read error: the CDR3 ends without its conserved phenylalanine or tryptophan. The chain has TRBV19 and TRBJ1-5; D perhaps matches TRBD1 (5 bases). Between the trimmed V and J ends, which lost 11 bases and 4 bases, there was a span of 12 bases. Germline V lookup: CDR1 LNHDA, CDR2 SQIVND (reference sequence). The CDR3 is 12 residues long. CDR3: CAGGRGNQPQHL. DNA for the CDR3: TGTGCCGGCGGGAGGGGAAATCAGCCCCAGCATCTT.

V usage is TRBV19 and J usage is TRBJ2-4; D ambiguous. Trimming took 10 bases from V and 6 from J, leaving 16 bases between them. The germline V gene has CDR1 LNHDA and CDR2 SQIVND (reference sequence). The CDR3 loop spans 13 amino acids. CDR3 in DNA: TGTGCCACCCGTGATTCGACCGCAAACATTCAGTACTTC. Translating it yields CATRDSTANIQYF.

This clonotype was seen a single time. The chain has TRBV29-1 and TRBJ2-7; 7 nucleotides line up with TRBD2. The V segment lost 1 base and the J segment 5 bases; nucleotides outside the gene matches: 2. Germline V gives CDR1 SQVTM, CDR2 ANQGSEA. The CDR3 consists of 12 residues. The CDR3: CSVEGEGNEQYF. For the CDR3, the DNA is TGCAGCGTTGAAGGGGAGGGAAACGAGCAGTACTTC.

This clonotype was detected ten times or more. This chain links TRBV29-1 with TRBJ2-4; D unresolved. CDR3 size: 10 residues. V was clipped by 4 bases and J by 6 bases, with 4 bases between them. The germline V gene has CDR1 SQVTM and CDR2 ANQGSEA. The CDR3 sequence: CSVGVNIQYF. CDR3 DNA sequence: TGCAGCGTTGGCGTAAACATTCAGTACTTC.

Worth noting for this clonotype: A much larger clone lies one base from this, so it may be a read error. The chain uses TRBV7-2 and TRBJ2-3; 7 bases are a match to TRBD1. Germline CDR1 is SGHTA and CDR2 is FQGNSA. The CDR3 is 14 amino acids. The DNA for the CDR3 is TGTGCCAACAGCCCGACAGGGTGGGGAGATACGCAGTATTTT. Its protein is CANSPTGWGDTQYF.

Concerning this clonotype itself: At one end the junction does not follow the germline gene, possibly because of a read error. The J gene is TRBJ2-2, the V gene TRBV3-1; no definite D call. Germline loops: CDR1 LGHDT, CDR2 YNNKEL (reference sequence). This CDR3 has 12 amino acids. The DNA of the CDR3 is TGTGCCGGCAGCCAAGGGCCCGGGGAGCTGTTTTTT. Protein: CAGSQGPGELFF.

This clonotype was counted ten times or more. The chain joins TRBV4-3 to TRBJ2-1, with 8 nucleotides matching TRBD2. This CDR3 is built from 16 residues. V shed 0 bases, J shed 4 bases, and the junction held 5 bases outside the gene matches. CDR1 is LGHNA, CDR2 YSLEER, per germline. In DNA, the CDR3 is TGCGCCAGCAGCCAAGACGGCGGGAGGATTTACAATGAGCAGTTCTTC. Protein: CASSQDGGRIYNEQFF.

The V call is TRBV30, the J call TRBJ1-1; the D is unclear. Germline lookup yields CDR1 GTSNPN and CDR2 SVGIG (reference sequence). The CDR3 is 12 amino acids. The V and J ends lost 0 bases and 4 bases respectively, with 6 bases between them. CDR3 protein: CAWSVGSTEAFF. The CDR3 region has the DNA TGTGCCTGGAGTGTCGGGAGCACTGAAGCTTTCTTT.

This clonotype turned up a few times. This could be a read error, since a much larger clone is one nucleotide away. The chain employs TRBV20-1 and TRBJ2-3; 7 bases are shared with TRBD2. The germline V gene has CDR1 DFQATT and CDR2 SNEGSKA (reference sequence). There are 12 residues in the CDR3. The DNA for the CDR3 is TGCAGTGCTAGGGGGAGGGCAGATACGCAGTGTTTT. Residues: CSARGRADTQCF.

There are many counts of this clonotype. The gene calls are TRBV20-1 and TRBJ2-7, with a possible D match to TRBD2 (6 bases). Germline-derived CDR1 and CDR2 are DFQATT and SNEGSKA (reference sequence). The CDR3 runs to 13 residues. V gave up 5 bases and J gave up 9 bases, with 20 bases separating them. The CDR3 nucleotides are TGCAGTGCTCCGACTAGGCCCCGCTCTCCGCAGTACTTC. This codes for CSAPTRPRSPQYF.

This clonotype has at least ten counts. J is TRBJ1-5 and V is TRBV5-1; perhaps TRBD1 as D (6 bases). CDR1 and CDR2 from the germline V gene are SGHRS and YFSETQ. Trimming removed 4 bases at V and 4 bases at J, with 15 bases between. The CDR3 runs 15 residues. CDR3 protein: CASSPRGGPNQPQHF. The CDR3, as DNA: TGCGCCAGCAGCCCTCGGGGGGGGCCAAATCAGCCCCAGCATTTT. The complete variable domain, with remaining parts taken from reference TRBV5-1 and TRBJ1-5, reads KAGVTQTPRYLIKTRGQQVTLSCSPISGHRSVSWYQQTPGQGLQFLFEYFSETQRNKGNFPGRFSGRQFSNSRSEMNVSTLELGDSALYLCASSPRGGPNQPQHFGDGTRLSIL.

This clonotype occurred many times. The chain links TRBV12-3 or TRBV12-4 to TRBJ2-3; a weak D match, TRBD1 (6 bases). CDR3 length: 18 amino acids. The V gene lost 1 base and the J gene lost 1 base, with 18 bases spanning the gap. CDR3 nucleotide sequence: TGTGCCAGCAGTTTAGTGGCAGGGGATCCCCCGGGCACAGATACGCAGTATTTT. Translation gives CASSLVAGDPPGTDTQYF.

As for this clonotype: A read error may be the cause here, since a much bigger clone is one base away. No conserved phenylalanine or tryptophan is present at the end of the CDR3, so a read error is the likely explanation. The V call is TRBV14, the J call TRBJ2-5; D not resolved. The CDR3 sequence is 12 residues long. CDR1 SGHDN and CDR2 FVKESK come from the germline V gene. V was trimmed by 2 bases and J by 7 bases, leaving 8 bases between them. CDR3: CASSQPSGTQYS. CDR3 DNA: TGTGCCAGCAGCCAACCCTCTGGGACCCAGTACTCC.

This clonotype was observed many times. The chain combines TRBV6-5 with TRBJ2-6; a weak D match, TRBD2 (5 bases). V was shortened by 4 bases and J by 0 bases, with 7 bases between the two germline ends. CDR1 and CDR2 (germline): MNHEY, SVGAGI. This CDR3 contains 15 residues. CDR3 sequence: CASSSGGSGANVLTF. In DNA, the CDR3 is TGTGCCAGCAGTTCTGGAGGCTCTGGGGCCAACGTCCTGACTTTC.

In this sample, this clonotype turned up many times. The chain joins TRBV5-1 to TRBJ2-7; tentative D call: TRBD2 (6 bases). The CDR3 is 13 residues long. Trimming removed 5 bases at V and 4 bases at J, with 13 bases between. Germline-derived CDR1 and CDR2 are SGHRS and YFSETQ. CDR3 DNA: TGCGCCAGCAGTCCCCGGGGGTGGTACGAGCAGTACTTC. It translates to CASSPRGWYEQYF.

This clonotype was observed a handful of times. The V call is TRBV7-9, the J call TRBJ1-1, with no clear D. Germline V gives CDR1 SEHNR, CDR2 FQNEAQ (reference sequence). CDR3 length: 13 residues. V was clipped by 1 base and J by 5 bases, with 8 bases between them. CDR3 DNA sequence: TGTGCCAGCAGCTTAGTCAGTAAGACTGAAGCTTTCTTT. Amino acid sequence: CASSLVSKTEAFF.

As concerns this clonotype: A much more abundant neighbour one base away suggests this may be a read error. The CDR3 nucleotides read TGTGCCAGCGGATTGGGGACAGGGGACTACAATGAGCAGTTCTTC. Translating it yields CASGLGTGDYNEQFF. The rearrangement uses TRBV6-1 and TRBJ2-1; 10 bases match TRBD1. The CDR3 contains 15 residues. The junction had 7 bases not matched to a gene; V was cut back by 8 bases and J by 3 bases. Per germline, CDR1 MNHNS and CDR2 SASEGT.

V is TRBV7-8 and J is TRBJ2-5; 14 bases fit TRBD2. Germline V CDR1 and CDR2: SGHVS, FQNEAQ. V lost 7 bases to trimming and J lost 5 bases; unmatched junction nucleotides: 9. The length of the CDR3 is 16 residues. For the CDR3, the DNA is TGTGCCAGCATCCAGACTAGCGGGAGGGCCCAGGAGACCCAGTACTTC. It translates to CASIQTSGRAQETQYF.

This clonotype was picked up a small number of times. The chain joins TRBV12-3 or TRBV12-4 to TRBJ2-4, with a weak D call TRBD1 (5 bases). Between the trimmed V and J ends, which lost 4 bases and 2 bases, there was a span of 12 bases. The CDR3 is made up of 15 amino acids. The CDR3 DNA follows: TGTGCCAGCAGTTGGGGCTCTGTTCCCAAAAACATTCAGTACTTC. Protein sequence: CASSWGSVPKNIQYF.

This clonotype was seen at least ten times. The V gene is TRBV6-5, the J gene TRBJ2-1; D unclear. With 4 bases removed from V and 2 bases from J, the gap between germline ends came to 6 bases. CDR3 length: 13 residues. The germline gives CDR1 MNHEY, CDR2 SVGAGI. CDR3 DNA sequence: TGTGCCAGCAGTTCCAACGCCTACAATGAGCAGTTCTTC. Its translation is CASSSNAYNEQFF.

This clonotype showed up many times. CDR3 bases: TGTGCCAGCAGCCTCTCCAGGGGCGGGAGTTACAATGAGCAGTTCTTC. This gives the protein CASSLSRGGSYNEQFF. The chain combines TRBV7-9 with TRBJ2-1, with TRBD2 as a possible D gene (7 bases). The V end was cut by 5 bases, the J end by 4 bases, with 18 bases between. Germline V CDR1 and CDR2: SEHNR, FQNEAQ (reference sequence). This CDR3 contains 16 residues.

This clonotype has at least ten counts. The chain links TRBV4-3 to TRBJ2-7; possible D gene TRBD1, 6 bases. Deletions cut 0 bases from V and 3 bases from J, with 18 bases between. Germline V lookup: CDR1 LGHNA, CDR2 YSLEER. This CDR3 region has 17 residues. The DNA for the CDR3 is TGCGCCAGCAGCCAAGAACAAGGTGAAAGGGGGTACTACGAGCAGTACTTC. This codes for CASSQEQGERGYYEQYF.

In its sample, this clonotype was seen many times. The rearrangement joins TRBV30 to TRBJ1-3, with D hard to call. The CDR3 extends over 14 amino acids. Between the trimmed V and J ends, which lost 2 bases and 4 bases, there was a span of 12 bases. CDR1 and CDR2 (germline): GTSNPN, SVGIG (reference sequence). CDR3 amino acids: CAWSPSTGGNTIYF. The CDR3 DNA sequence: TGTGCCTGGAGTCCATCCACGGGGGGAAACACCATATATTTT.

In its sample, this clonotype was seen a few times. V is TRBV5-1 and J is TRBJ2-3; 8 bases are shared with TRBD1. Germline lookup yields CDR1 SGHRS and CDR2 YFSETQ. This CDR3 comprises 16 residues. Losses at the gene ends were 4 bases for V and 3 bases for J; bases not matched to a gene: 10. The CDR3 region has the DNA TGCGCCAGCAGCCCCTTCGGCAGGGGGCAAACAGATACGCAGTATTTT. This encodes CASSPFGRGQTDTQYF.

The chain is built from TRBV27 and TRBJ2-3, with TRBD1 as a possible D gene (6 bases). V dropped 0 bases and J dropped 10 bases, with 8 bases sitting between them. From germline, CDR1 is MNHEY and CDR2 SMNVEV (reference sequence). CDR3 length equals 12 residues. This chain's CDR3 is CASSLSDRPQYF. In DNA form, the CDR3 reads TGTGCCAGCAGTTTATCTGACAGGCCGCAGTATTTT.

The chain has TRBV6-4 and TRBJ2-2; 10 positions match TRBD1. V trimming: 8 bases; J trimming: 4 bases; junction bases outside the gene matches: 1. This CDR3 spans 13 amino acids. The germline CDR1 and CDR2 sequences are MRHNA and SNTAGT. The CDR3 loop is CASRDRGTGELFF. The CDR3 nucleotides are TGTGCCAGCCGGGACAGGGGCACCGGGGAGCTGTTTTTT.

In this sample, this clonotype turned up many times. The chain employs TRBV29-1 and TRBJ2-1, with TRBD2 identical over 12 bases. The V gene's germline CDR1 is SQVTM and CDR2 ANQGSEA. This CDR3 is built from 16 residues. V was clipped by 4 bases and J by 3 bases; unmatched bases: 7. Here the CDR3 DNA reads TGCAGCGTTGCGACTAGCGGGAGAGGGGGCTACAATGAGCAGTTCTTC. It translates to CSVATSGRGGYNEQFF.